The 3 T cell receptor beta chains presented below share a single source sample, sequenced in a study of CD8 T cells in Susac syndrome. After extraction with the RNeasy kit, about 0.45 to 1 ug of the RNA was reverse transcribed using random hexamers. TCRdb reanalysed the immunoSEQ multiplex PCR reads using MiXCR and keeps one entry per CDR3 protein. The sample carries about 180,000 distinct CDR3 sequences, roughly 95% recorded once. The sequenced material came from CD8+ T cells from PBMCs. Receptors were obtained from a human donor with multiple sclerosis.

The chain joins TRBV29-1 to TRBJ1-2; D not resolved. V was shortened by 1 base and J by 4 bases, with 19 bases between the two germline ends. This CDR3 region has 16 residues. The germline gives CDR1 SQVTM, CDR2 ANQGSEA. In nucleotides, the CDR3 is TGCAGCGTTGAAGGTTGGGTGGGGAGCAAGAGCTATGGCTACACCTTC. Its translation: CSVEGWVGSKSYGYTF.

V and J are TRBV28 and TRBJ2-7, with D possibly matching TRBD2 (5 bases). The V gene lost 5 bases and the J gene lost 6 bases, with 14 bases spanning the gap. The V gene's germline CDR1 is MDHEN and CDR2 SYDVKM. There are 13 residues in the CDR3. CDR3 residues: CASSPSSRLEQYF. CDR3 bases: TGTGCCAGCAGTCCTTCTAGCCGGCTCGAGCAGTACTTC.

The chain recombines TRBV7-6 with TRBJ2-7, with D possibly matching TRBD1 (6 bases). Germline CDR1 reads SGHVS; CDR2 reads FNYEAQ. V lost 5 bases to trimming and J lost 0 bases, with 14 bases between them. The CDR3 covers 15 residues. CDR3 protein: CASSKSQGSSYEQYF. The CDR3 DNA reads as TGTGCCAGCAGCAAATCACAGGGCAGCTCCTACGAGCAGTACTTC.